The next 14 T cell receptor beta chains were all read from a single sample in a study of cytomegalovirus exposure and HLA in healthy donors. Repertoires were generated with immunoSEQ multiplex PCR, while TCRdb's copy carries only in-frame clones and drops some. Of 150,000 to 200,000 clones in the sample, 86% are singletons; the top ten hold about 1.5%. Source material: PBMCs. The receptor set was obtained from a woman aged 18 to 35 in good health and CMV-seronegative.

The chain employs TRBV27 and TRBJ2-1; 7 bases match TRBD1. The trim removed 1 base at V and 0 bases at J, leaving 3 bases unmatched. This CDR3 spans 16 amino acids. Per the germline V gene, CDR1 is MNHEY and CDR2 is SMNVEV (reference sequence). The CDR3 here is CASSLWAGGSYNEQFF. The CDR3 nucleotides read TGTGCCAGCAGTTTATGGGCAGGGGGCTCCTACAATGAGCAGTTCTTC.

The chain couples TRBV30 to TRBJ1-6, with D unresolved. From germline, CDR1 is GTSNPN and CDR2 SVGIG (reference sequence). Trimming shortened V by 0 bases and J by 4 bases, and 10 bases separated the two germline ends. This CDR3 contains 15 residues. The CDR3 DNA reads TGTGCCTGGAGTGTATCCCACGGGTATAATTCACCCCTCCACTTT. It specifies CAWSVSHGYNSPLHF.

The chain has TRBV6-5 and TRBJ2-3; tentatively, D is TRBD2 (7 bases). CDR1 is MNHEY and CDR2 is SVGAGI in the germline V gene. V was shortened by 2 bases and J by 3 bases, with 15 bases between the two germline ends. This CDR3 spans 16 amino acids. CDR3: CASSYLGGGYTDTQYF. CDR3 nucleotide sequence: TGTGCCAGCAGTTACCTGGGGGGGGGCTATACAGATACGCAGTATTTT.

The genes are TRBV7-9 and TRBJ1-2; D remains unclear. V shed 1 base and J shed 0 bases, with 6 bases lying between them. Germline V gene data show CDR1 as SEHNR and CDR2 as FQNEAQ (reference sequence). The CDR3 runs to 14 residues. For the CDR3, the DNA is TGTGCCAGCAGCTTAGACCTAGCTAACTATGGCTACACCTTC. Protein sequence: CASSLDLANYGYTF.

This clone was seen a few times. The chain couples TRBV2 to TRBJ1-1; D is unclear. Trimming stripped 9 bases from V and 1 base from J, with 12 bases between. Germline assignment: CDR1 SNHLY and CDR2 FYNNEI. The CDR3 runs 13 residues. The CDR3 sequence is CARAMTGNTEAFF. As DNA, the CDR3 is TGTGCCAGGGCGATGACGGGGAACACTGAAGCTTTCTTT.

CDR3 DNA: TGTGCCAGCAGACGGACTAGGTCTTACGAGCAGTACTTC. This encodes CASRRTRSYEQYF. The gene calls are TRBV5-6 and TRBJ2-7; 7 bases line up with TRBD2. The CDR3 sequence is 13 residues long. Unmatched junction bases numbered 6, after V lost 5 bases and J lost 4 bases. CDR1 and CDR2 (germline): SGHDT, YYEEEE.

CDR3 nucleotide sequence: TGTGCCAGCAGCCAATCTACTAGCGGGAGGCCAACGATTCCCCTCTACGAGCAGTACTTC. It specifies CASSQSTSGRPTIPLYEQYF. The chain carries TRBV4-2 and TRBJ2-7, with 12 nucleotides matching TRBD2. Trimming at V came to 2 bases and at J to 3 bases, leaving 17 bases not matched to a gene. The CDR3 contains 20 residues. CDR1 is LGHNA and CDR2 is YNFKEQ in the germline V gene.

This clone was observed once. The CDR3 sequence is CASSPREGAEAFF. CDR3 in DNA: TGTGCCAGCAGCCCCCGTGAGGGCGCTGAAGCTTTCTTT. The rearrangement uses TRBV13 and TRBJ1-1; D is unresolved. Trimming stripped 5 bases from V and 6 bases from J, with 13 bases between. The CDR3 runs 13 residues. The germline V gene has CDR1 PRHDT and CDR2 FYEKMQ (reference sequence).

The chain couples TRBV7-9 to TRBJ2-1, with D hard to call. CDR3 length: 15 residues. V lost 2 bases and J 5 bases, leaving 13 bases between the germline ends. Germline CDR1 is SEHNR and CDR2 is FQNEAQ (reference sequence). CDR3 amino acids: CASSLQATWNNEQFF. DNA for the CDR3: TGTGCCAGCAGCTTACAGGCCACTTGGAACAATGAGCAGTTCTTC.

V is TRBV6-1 and J is TRBJ1-5; no clear D gene. This CDR3 contains 13 residues. Trimming left V 2 bases short and J 4 bases short, with 6 bases between. Germline V gene sequence: CDR1 MNHNS, CDR2 SASEGT. The DNA for the CDR3 is TGTGCCAGCAGTGAATGGCCGAATCAGCCCCAGCATTTT. It is translated as CASSEWPNQPQHF.

V usage is TRBV7-9 and J usage is TRBJ2-3; possible D gene TRBD2, 6 bases. With 5 bases removed from V and 2 bases from J, the gap between germline ends came to 11 bases. The CDR3 is 14 residues long. Looked up from germline, CDR1 is SEHNR and CDR2 is FQNEAQ (reference sequence). The CDR3 here is CASSHSGNTDTQYF. CDR3 nucleotide sequence: TGTGCCAGCAGCCATAGCGGTAACACAGATACGCAGTATTTT. Full variable domain (remainder filled in from reference TRBV7-9 and TRBJ2-3): DTGVSQNPRHKITKRGQNVTFRCDPISEHNRLYWYRQTLGQGPEFLTYFQNEAQLEKSRLLSDRFSAERPKGSFSTLEIQRTEQGDSAMYLCASSHSGNTDTQYFGPGTRLTVL.

This chain uses TRBV5-1 with TRBJ2-1, with 12 positions matching TRBD2. Germline V lookup: CDR1 SGHRS, CDR2 YFSETQ. With 2 bases clipped from V and 2 bases from J, the junction kept 2 bases outside the gene matches. The CDR3 sequence is 16 residues long. Here the CDR3 reads CASSFGLAGPYNEQFF. The CDR3 nucleotides read TGCGCCAGCAGCTTTGGACTAGCGGGGCCCTACAATGAGCAGTTCTTC.

V and J are TRBV20-1 and TRBJ2-7; perhaps TRBD1 as D (5 bases). In germline, CDR1 is DFQATT, CDR2 SNEGSKA (reference sequence). CDR3 length: 11 residues. In DNA form, the CDR3 reads TGCCGCCTGGGGCTAGTCGGCGAGCAGTACTTC. Its protein is CRLGLVGEQYF.

This chain joins TRBV27 and TRBJ1-6; weak D call: TRBD1 (5 bases). The CDR3 is 15 amino acids. The V and J ends lost 0 bases and 7 bases respectively, with 10 bases between them. Germline CDR1 and CDR2: MNHEY and SMNVEV (reference sequence). The CDR3 sequence: CASSLSGPMNSPLHF. In nucleotides, the CDR3 is TGTGCCAGCAGTTTATCGGGGCCCATGAATTCACCCCTCCACTTT.